These T cell receptor beta chains were read from a single sample in a study of regulatory T cells in long-lasting Graves disease. TCRdb reprocessed the multiplex PCR reads via MiXCR and lists one record per CDR3 protein. The sample has hundreds of thousands of distinct CDR3 sequences, around an eighth seen once. These records were also assigned to another study, of T cells in Graves' hyperthyroidism and ophthalmopathy.

The sequencing here drew on peripheral blood mononuclear cells (PBMCs), taken at new diagnosis, from a patient treated with antithyroid drugs. Receptor source: a man aged 25-45 years with Graves disease. Each CDR3 is given with its conserved first and last residue. D genes are given only for firm matches. Size is stated for part of the rows, as once, few or many counts, or as a class when the clone is expanded.

size	V	J	D	CDR3	DNA
few	TRBV29-1	TRBJ1-2	TRBD1	CSVFPGQGDYGYTF	TGCAGCGTTTTCCCTGGACAGGGTGACTATGGCTACACCTTC
.	TRBV19	TRBJ2-5	.	CASSRVTGYRQETQYF	TGTGCCAGTAGTAGGGTGACAGGTTATCGACAAGAGACCCAGTACTTC
many	TRBV18	TRBJ2-7	.	CASSPGRPLGMEQYF	TGTGCCAGCTCACCGGGACGGCCCTTGGGAATGGAGCAGTACTTC
.	TRBV7-3	TRBJ1-2	TRBD1	CASSPNAQQGGKGYTF	TGTGCCAGCAGCCCAAACGCCCAACAGGGGGGAAAGGGCTACACCTTC
many	TRBV20-1	TRBJ2-5	.	CSAPLLEAGTQYF	TGCAGTGCTCCTCTTCTGGAGGCGGGGACCCAGTACTTC
.	TRBV7-9	TRBJ1-3	.	CASSPPGPLFTPIYF	TGTGCCAGCAGCCCCCCCGGACCGCTGTTTACGCCCATATATTTT
.	TRBV3-1	TRBJ2-7	.	CASSHLREQYF	TGTGCCAGCAGCCACCTACGGGAGCAGTACTTC
many	TRBV20-1	TRBJ1-1	.	CSARMGSLEAFF	TGCAGTGCTAGAATGGGATCCCTAGAAGCTTTCTTT
many	TRBV24-1	TRBJ2-3	.	CATQLGGEADTQYF	TGTGCCACCCAACTAGGGGGAGAGGCAGATACGCAGTATTTT
.	TRBV25-1	TRBJ1-5	.	CASSDQGQPQHF	TGTGCCAGCAGTGACCAGGGTCAGCCCCAGCATTTT
.	TRBV7-3	TRBJ2-3	.	CASSSMADYTDTQYF	TGTGCCAGCAGCTCCATGGCTGACTACACAGATACGCAGTATTTT
.	TRBV9	TRBJ2-1	TRBD2	CASSVVPSGRGEQFF	TGTGCCAGCAGCGTAGTCCCTAGCGGGAGGGGTGAGCAGTTCTTC
.	TRBV18	TRBJ1-5	.	CASSPNFLPTGQPQHF	TGTGCCAGCTCACCTAACTTTTTACCAACGGGTCAGCCCCAGCATTTT
many	TRBV12-3/TRBV12-4	TRBJ2-7	.	CASTPSVAAGFYEQYF	TGTGCCAGCACCCCCTCCGTGGCAGCAGGGTTTTACGAGCAGTACTTC
.	TRBV11-2	TRBJ2-3	.	CASSKSTDTQYF	TGTGCCAGCAGCAAAAGCACAGATACGCAGTATTTT
many	TRBV27	TRBJ2-7	.	CANPNRRQFSSYEQYF	TGTGCCAACCCAAACCGACGACAGTTTAGCTCCTACGAGCAGTACTTC
many	TRBV28	TRBJ2-7	.	CASSPGSSYEQYF	TGTGCCAGCAGTCCAGGGAGCTCCTACGAGCAGTACTTC
few	TRBV4-1	TRBJ2-5	.	CASSQDGGLQYQETQYF	TGCGCCAGCAGCCAAGATGGGGGACTCCAGTACCAAGAGACCCAGTACTTC
many	TRBV29-1	TRBJ1-3	.	CSVEGRNSGNTIYF	TGCAGCGTTGAAGGAAGAAACTCTGGAAACACCATATATTTT
.	TRBV11-3	TRBJ2-2	.	CASSFWRGGELFF	TGTGCCAGCAGCTTCTGGCGGGGCGGGGAGCTGTTTTTT
.	TRBV30	TRBJ1-1	TRBD1	CAWAQGAGWDTEAFF	TGTGCCTGGGCCCAGGGGGCGGGTTGGGACACTGAAGCTTTCTTT
.	TRBV10-3	TRBJ2-1	TRBD2	CAISGSAGGTYNEQFF	TGTGCCATCAGTGGGTCCGCGGGAGGAACCTACAATGAGCAGTTCTTC
many	TRBV24-1	TRBJ1-1	.	CATSDLNTEAFF	TGTGCCACCAGTGATTTGAACACTGAAGCTTTCTTT
many	TRBV20-1	TRBJ1-2	.	CSASPSDWGGYTF	TGCAGTGCTAGTCCCTCCGATTGGGGTGGCTACACCTTC
many	TRBV12-3/TRBV12-4	TRBJ2-7	TRBD1	CASSLSDRAWYEQYF	TGTGCCAGCAGTTTAAGTGACAGGGCTTGGTACGAGCAGTACTTC
.	TRBV5-4	TRBJ2-2	TRBD2	CASSFYGRGFGELFF	TGTGCCAGCAGCTTTTACGGGAGGGGATTCGGGGAGCTGTTTTTT
.	TRBV4-1	TRBJ2-3	TRBD2	CASSGLVTDTQYF	TGCGCCAGCAGCGGACTAGTAACAGATACGCAGTATTTT
many	TRBV30	TRBJ2-2	TRBD1	CACSPGQGRVGELFF	TGTGCCTGTAGTCCGGGACAGGGGAGGGTCGGGGAGCTGTTTTTT
.	TRBV6-4	TRBJ1-2	TRBD1	CASSVGGFNYGYTF	TGTGCCAGCAGTGTAGGGGGCTTTAACTATGGCTACACCTTC
many	TRBV9	TRBJ2-3	.	CASSVVGGGTDTQYF	TGTGCCAGCAGCGTAGTCGGAGGCGGCACAGATACGCAGTATTTT
.	TRBV9	TRBJ2-3	.	CASSVVGAASTDTQYF	TGTGCCAGCAGCGTAGTGGGAGCGGCTAGCACAGATACGCAGTATTTT
many	TRBV2	TRBJ2-1	TRBD2	CASSGRAGVNEQFF	TGTGCCAGCAGTGGACGAGCGGGAGTGAATGAGCAGTTCTTC
many	TRBV7-9	TRBJ2-7	.	CASSQSRDAYEQYF	TGTGCCAGCAGCCAATCGCGGGACGCCTACGAGCAGTACTTC
few	TRBV4-1	TRBJ2-2	TRBD2	CASSQARLAGVKNTGELFF	TGCGCCAGCAGCCAAGCTCGACTAGCGGGAGTCAAGAACACCGGGGAGCTGTTTTTT
many	TRBV7-2	TRBJ2-7	TRBD1	CASSFYRGEDEQYF	TGTGCCAGCAGCTTTTACAGGGGTGAGGACGAGCAGTACTTC
few	TRBV29-1	TRBJ1-1	.	CSVVPIEVPFF	TGCAGCGTTGTCCCCATCGAGGTGCCTTTCTTT
many	TRBV6-1	TRBJ2-1	.	CASSEALFLGAYNEQFF	TGTGCCAGCAGTGAAGCGCTTTTCCTGGGTGCCTACAATGAGCAGTTCTTC
many	TRBV7-9	TRBJ2-1	.	CASSLAGYPSSYNEQFF	TGTGCCAGCAGCTTAGCGGGCTACCCCAGCTCCTACAATGAGCAGTTCTTC
many	TRBV7-6	TRBJ2-2	.	CASSLTAPATANTGELFF	TGTGCCAGCAGCTTAACCGCGCCTGCCACCGCGAACACCGGGGAGCTGTTTTTT
many	TRBV29-1	TRBJ1-5	TRBD1	CSVRTGGGNQPQHF	TGCAGCGTTAGAACAGGGGGCGGCAATCAGCCCCAGCATTTT
many	TRBV5-1	TRBJ1-1	TRBD1	CASRRQGGDTEAFF	TGCGCCAGCAGAAGACAGGGAGGGGACACTGAAGCTTTCTTT
.	TRBV30	TRBJ2-2	TRBD1	CAWRNLQGRFTGELFF	TGTGCCTGGAGAAACCTACAGGGGAGATTCACCGGGGAGCTGTTTTTT
few	TRBV5-1	TRBJ2-5	.	CASSFRFGKETQYF	TGCGCCAGCAGCTTTCGGTTCGGAAAAGAGACCCAGTACTTC